This T cell receptor (beta chain) appears in the sequencing data of a study of blood T cells in healthy people across ages. The CDR3 contains 15 residues. Germline-derived CDR1 and CDR2 are SGHRS and YFSETQ. Between the trimmed V and J ends, which lost 3 bases and 5 bases, there was a span of 16 bases. This clonotype was seen a handful of times. Healthy Russian Caucasian donors spanned ages about 6 to 100 years. Isolation per sample recovered at least 7 million PBMCs. It was with a sample-barcoded 5' primer and a J-beta primer mix that a second PCR of roughly 6 to 11 cycles was run. A template-switch adaptor that had 12 random nucleotides put a tag on each cDNA molecule. TCRdb reanalysed the 5' RACE reads using MiXCR and keeps one entry per CDR3 protein. The sample includes 2 million or so distinct CDR3 sequences, 49% of them seen just once.

Sequencing was carried out using blood. The V and J genes are TRBV5-1 and TRBJ2-3; tentatively, D is TRBD1 or TRBD2 (6 bases each). The receptor was derived from a woman aged 40 to 50 in good health. In DNA form, the CDR3 reads TGCGCCAGCAGCTCGACGAGGGGGGTGAGAGATACGCAGTATTTT. Translating gives CASSSTRGVRDTQYF.